This is a list of T cell receptor beta chains from one sample in a study of identical twins. TCRdb itself ran the 5' RACE reads through MiXCR, one entry per CDR3 protein. The sample lists hundreds of thousands of distinct CDR3 sequences, around 8.6% occurring once. These same data were also listed under a study on yellow fever vaccine responses in identical twins.

The specimen was PBMCs. The receptors derive from a woman aged 18 to 35 in good health. CDR3s include the opening cysteine and the closing phenylalanine or tryptophan. The D gene is left open where the match is weak. Where a row states a size, it is once, few, many or the class of an expanded clone; other rows omit it.

d_call	v_call	clone_size	j_call	cdr3_length	cdr3_nt	cdr3_aa
-	TRBV5-1	few	TRBJ1-1	14	TGCGCCAGCAGCTTGTGGACAGCTAACACTGAAGCTTTCTTT	CASSLWTANTEAFF
TRBD1	TRBV12-3/TRBV12-4	many	TRBJ1-1	13	TGTGCCACCCTTTACCAGGGGGGCACTGAAGCTTTCTTT	CATLYQGGTEAFF
TRBD2	TRBV27	few	TRBJ2-1	18	TGTGCCAGCAGGGGACTAGCGGGAGGGGGGACCACCTACAATGAGCAGTTCTTC	CASRGLAGGGTTYNEQFF
-	TRBV5-6	-	TRBJ2-5	14	TGTGCCAGCAGCCTGCAACTGGATCGGAGGACCCAGTACTTC	CASSLQLDRRTQYF
TRBD2	TRBV18	few	TRBJ2-1	16	TGTGCCAGCTCACCACCGGGACTAGGTGTCTACAATGAGCAGTTCTTC	CASSPPGLGVYNEQFF
TRBD2	TRBV29-1	many	TRBJ2-3	18	TGCAGCGTTGAAGGGCTAGCGGGAGTAGCCTTGGGCACAGATACGCAGTATTTT	CSVEGLAGVALGTDTQYF
-	TRBV2	-	TRBJ2-7	13	TGTGCCAGCAGTGGATCGGACAGAAGACCCTTATACTTC	CASSGSDRRPLYF
-	TRBV12-3/TRBV12-4	few	TRBJ2-3	17	TGTGCCAGCAGTCCCGATTGGAGGGAGGGGGGCACAGATACGCAGTATTTT	CASSPDWREGGTDTQYF
-	TRBV7-9	many	TRBJ1-5	14	TGTGCCAGCAGCTTAGCGGGGGACAATCAGCCCCAGCATTTT	CASSLAGDNQPQHF
TRBD2	TRBV11-2	-	TRBJ2-3	16	TGTGCCAGCAGCACGCTAGCGGGCCCTCGCACAGATACGCAGTATTTT	CASSTLAGPRTDTQYF
-	TRBV7-8	few	TRBJ2-1	16	TGTGCCAGCAGCCCCAGTGGGCGCGGTGGAAAGAATGAGCAGTTCTTC	CASSPSGRGGKNEQFF
-	TRBV4-2	many	TRBJ1-2	16	TGTGCCAGCAGCCAAGAGTCGGACAGCCGCTGGAGGGGCTACACCTTC	CASSQESDSRWRGYTF
-	TRBV20-1	many	TRBJ1-5	14	TGCAGTGCTAGTCCGGGCAGAGAATATCAGCCCCAGCATTTT	CSASPGREYQPQHF
TRBD2	TRBV12-3/TRBV12-4	many	TRBJ2-7	14	TGTGCCAGCAGTAGAGCGGGGGGAACCTACGAGCAGTACTTC	CASSRAGGTYEQYF
-	TRBV5-1	many	TRBJ2-3	15	TGCGCCAGCAGCTTGGGGGACCGAAACACAGATACGCAGTATTTT	CASSLGDRNTDTQYF
TRBD1	TRBV6-5	few	TRBJ2-1	15	TGTGCCAGCAGTTCCACAGGGGCTTTTTACAATGAGCAGTTCTTC	CASSSTGAFYNEQFF
-	TRBV9	many	TRBJ1-6	15	TGTGCCAGCAGCCAGGGACCTCCGGGGAATTCACCCCTCCACTTT	CASSQGPPGNSPLHF
-	TRBV7-9	-	TRBJ2-7	14	TGTGCCAGCAGCCCTCCGACAGGACGATACGAGCAGTACTTC	CASSPPTGRYEQYF
-	TRBV15	many	TRBJ2-2	14	TGTGCCACCAGTCAGTTCCCCAACACCGGGGAGCTGTTTTTT	CATSQFPNTGELFF
TRBD2	TRBV20-1	few	TRBJ2-2	16	TGCAGTGCTAGCCGGGGGGAGCTCCGGGCCCCCGGGGAGCTGTTTTTT	CSASRGELRAPGELFF
-	TRBV21-1	many	TRBJ2-4	21	TGTGCCAGCAGCCTGGGCACAGGGGGCCTGGCGGGGAGACTAGCCAAAAACATTCAGTACTTC	CASSLGTGGLAGRLAKNIQYF
TRBD2	TRBV6-2/TRBV6-3	-	TRBJ2-1	18	TGTGCCAGCAGTTACTCGAGTGCGCGGGAGGGCCGATACGGTGAGCAGTTCTTC	CASSYSSAREGRYGEQFF
-	TRBV6-1	-	TRBJ1-4	15	TGTGCCAGCAGGACTTCCACAGGGTTAAAGGAAAAACTGTTTTTT	CASRTSTGLKEKLFF
TRBD2	TRBV2	few	TRBJ2-3	16	TGTGCCAGCGTAGGACTAGCGGGGGCCCGCACAGATACGCAGTATTTT	CASVGLAGARTDTQYF
-	TRBV5-1	-	TRBJ1-3	11	TGCGCCAGCCAGGGAGTAAACACCATATATTTT	CASQGVNTIYF
-	TRBV5-1	once	TRBJ2-1	16	TGCGCCAGCAGCTTTACGGGGGCTAGGTCCTACAATGAGCAGTTCTTC	CASSFTGARSYNEQFF
-	TRBV7-3	once	TRBJ2-1	14	TGTGCCAGCAGCTTAATGGCGGCTAACAATGAGCAGTTCTTC	CASSLMAANNEQFF
TRBD2	TRBV7-2	-	TRBJ2-3	15	TGTGCCAGCAGCTTCCTAGCGGGAGATGGAGATACGCAGTATTTT	CASSFLAGDGDTQYF
TRBD1	TRBV5-5	-	TRBJ2-1	16	TGTGCCAGCAGCAAAACCCATGGACAGGGGATAGATGAGCAGTTCTTC	CASSKTHGQGIDEQFF
-	TRBV7-8	few	TRBJ2-7	14	TGTGCCAGCAGCTGGGACACCGTCTCCTACGAGCAGTACTTC	CASSWDTVSYEQYF
-	TRBV3-1	-	TRBJ1-1	14	TGTGCCAGCAAACACTCGACAGGGAACACTGAAGCTTTCTTT	CASKHSTGNTEAFF
TRBD2	TRBV6-2/TRBV6-3	many	TRBJ2-5	16	TGTGCCAGCAGTTACCGAAAGACTAGCGACAAAGAGACCCAGTACTTC	CASSYRKTSDKETQYF
TRBD2	TRBV20-1	-	TRBJ2-3	13	TGCAGTGCTAGTAGCGGGGGTAAAGATACGCAGTATTTT	CSASSGGKDTQYF
-	TRBV10-2	-	TRBJ1-2	14	TGCGCCAGTACCTTGGGGACTAACAACTATGGCTACACCTTC	CASTLGTNNYGYTF
TRBD2	TRBV6-1	few	TRBJ2-1	18	TGTGCCAGCGGAAGCATAGTTGGGGCGGGAGGGTCCCACAATGAGCAGTTCTTC	CASGSIVGAGGSHNEQFF
-	TRBV20-1	-	TRBJ2-7	13	TGCAGTGCTGCCCGACTAGAGACCTACGAGCAGTACTTC	CSAARLETYEQYF
TRBD1	TRBV7-3	-	TRBJ2-6	17	TGTGCCAGCAGCTTAACGGGACAGGGGACCGGGGCCAACGTCCTGACTTTC	CASSLTGQGTGANVLTF
TRBD1	TRBV5-1	few	TRBJ2-1	15	TGCGCCAGCAGCTTCTCCGGGACAGGGAACAATGAGCAGTTCTTC	CASSFSGTGNNEQFF